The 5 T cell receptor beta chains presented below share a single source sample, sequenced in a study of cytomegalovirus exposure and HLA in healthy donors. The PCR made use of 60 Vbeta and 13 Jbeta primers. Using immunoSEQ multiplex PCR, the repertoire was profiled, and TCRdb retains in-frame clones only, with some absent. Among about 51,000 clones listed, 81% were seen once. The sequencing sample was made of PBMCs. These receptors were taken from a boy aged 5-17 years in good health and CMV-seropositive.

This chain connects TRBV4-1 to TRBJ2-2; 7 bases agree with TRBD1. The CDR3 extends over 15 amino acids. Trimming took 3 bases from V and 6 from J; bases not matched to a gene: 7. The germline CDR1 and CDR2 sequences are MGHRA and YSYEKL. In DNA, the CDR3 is TGCGCCAGCAGCCACATCCTTCAGGGGGCCGGGGAGCTGTTTTTT. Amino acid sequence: CASSHILQGAGELFF.

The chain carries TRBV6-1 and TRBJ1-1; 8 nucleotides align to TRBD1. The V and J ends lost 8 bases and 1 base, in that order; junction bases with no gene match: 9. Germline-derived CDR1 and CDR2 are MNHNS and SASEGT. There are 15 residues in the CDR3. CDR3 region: CASAAGTGRNTEAFF. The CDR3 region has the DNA TGTGCCAGCGCTGCCGGGACAGGTCGGAACACTGAAGCTTTCTTT.

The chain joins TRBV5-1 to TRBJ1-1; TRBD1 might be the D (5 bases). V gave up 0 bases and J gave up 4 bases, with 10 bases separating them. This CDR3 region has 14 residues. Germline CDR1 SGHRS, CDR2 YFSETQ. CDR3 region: CASSLAGGVTEAFF. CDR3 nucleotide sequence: TGCGCCAGCAGCTTGGCCGGAGGGGTCACTGAAGCTTTCTTT.

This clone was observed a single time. For the CDR3, the DNA is TGTGCCAGCACTACAGGGGCCTCCTACGAGCAGTACTTC. The encoded protein is CASTTGASYEQYF. The rearrangement links TRBV28 to TRBJ2-7, with TRBD1 matching 7 bases. The length of the CDR3 is 13 residues. V was clipped by 7 bases and J by 0 bases; unmatched bases: 3. Germline values: CDR1 MDHEN, CDR2 SYDVKM.

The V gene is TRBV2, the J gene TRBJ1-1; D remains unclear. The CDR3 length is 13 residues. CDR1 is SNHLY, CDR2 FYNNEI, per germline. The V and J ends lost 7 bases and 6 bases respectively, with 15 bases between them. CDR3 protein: CASMKRVESEAFF. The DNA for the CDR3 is TGTGCCAGCATGAAGAGGGTAGAGTCTGAAGCTTTCTTT. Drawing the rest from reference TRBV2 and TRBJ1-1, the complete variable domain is EPEVTQTPSHQVTQMGQEVILRCVPISNHLYFYWYRQILGQKVEFLVSFYNNEISEKSEIFDDQFSVERPDGSNFTLKIRSTKLEDSAMYFCASMKRVESEAFFGQGTRLTVV.